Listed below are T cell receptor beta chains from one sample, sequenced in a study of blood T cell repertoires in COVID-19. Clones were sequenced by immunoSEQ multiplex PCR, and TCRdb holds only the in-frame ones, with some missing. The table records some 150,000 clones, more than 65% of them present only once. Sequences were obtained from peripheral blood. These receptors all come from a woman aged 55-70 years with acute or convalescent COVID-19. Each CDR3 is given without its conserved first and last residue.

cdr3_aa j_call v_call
ASSVGQGAVNEQF TRBJ2-1 TRBV7-2
ASSLWSGGYNEQF TRBJ2-1 TRBV28
ASSDHPTRRF TRBJ2-1 TRBV6-4
ASSSSLREVFYTDTQY TRBJ2-3 TRBV28
ASTRDSFNEKLF TRBJ1-4 TRBV18
ASSSGFGYT TRBJ1-2 TRBV27
ASSLVGGGDTQY TRBJ2-3 TRBV5-4
ASSPPPRSGNTIY TRBJ1-3 TRBV7-9
ASSLLGSTGGFGGYT TRBJ1-2 TRBV28
AIGGGTNEQF TRBJ2-1 TRBV10-3
ASSFYWPQY TRBJ2-5 TRBV28
ASSQTVSDGYT TRBJ1-2 TRBV6-2/TRBV6-3
ASRYRDGEAF TRBJ1-1 TRBV19
ASLGTGGEKLF TRBJ1-4 TRBV27
AISETSGIPPGTIY TRBJ1-3 TRBV10-3
ASSSAGRVHEQY TRBJ2-7 TRBV28
ASSSVTDTDTRNTEAF TRBJ1-1 TRBV5-4
ASSEGLAGLGEQF TRBJ2-1 TRBV13
ASSLLQSEETQY TRBJ2-5 TRBV28
ASSLQGALYYGYT TRBJ1-2 TRBV7-9
AWNLGLSTDTQY TRBJ2-3 TRBV30
ASSSPSWESPLH TRBJ1-6 TRBV27
ASSPTGVRNQPQH TRBJ1-5 TRBV19
ASSFGGASSYEQY TRBJ2-7 TRBV28
ASSGGTGRSYNEQF TRBJ2-1 TRBV28
ASSFQLAGGSQQF TRBJ2-1 TRBV7-9
ASSLDYFVADTQY TRBJ2-3 TRBV5-1
AWRGLAPGSYNEQF TRBJ2-1 TRBV30
ASSLTGTSYSTDTQY TRBJ2-3 TRBV7-3
ASSQDPQGGNQPQH TRBJ1-5 TRBV4-2
AWSIRGLAVFNEQF TRBJ2-1 TRBV30
ASSLAFDYT TRBJ1-2 TRBV3-1/TRBV3-2
SVERKEGPETQY TRBJ2-5 TRBV29-1
ASSRVEGRYEQY TRBJ2-7 TRBV5-1
ASKFWANLNEKLF TRBJ1-4 TRBV28
ATSDRGLAGNEQF TRBJ2-1 TRBV24-1
ASSSPGVLGEKLF TRBJ1-4 TRBV7-9
ASSLDRGSYGYT TRBJ1-2 TRBV7-2
ASSERVTTEAF TRBJ1-1 TRBV2
ASSVLAGFSTDTQY TRBJ2-3 TRBV9
ASSRRGDGNTIY TRBJ1-3 TRBV11-1
AIKREANYEQY TRBJ2-7 TRBV10-3
ASSLSPTGDTEAF TRBJ1-1 TRBV28
ASSYNPGTSGYNEQF TRBJ2-1 TRBV7-9
ASSVGSGRTDTQY TRBJ2-3 TRBV9
ASSLCVNEQF TRBJ2-1 TRBV27
ASSGAGGSSYEQY TRBJ2-7 TRBV13
ASSSRGGFSYNSPLH TRBJ1-6 TRBV28